The 5 T cell receptor beta chains below come from one sample, sequenced in a study of CD8 T cells in Susac syndrome. Random hexamers were used to reverse transcribe an amount of roughly 0.5 to 1 ug RNA. TCRdb independently ran MiXCR on the immunoSEQ multiplex PCR reads; one entry per CDR3 protein. The sample lists 95,000 to 150,000 distinct CDR3 sequences; around 95% were seen once. The specimen was CD4+ T cells from PBMCs. Receptor source: a human donor in good health.

The V and J genes are TRBV2 and TRBJ2-7, with 8 bases identical to TRBD1. Trimming took 7 bases from V and 6 from J; bases not matched to a gene: 8. The CDR3 runs 13 residues. Germline assignment: CDR1 SNHLY and CDR2 FYNNEI. The CDR3 coding sequence is TGTGCCAGCAACCGTGACAGGGGAGGCGAGCAGTACTTC. Its protein is CASNRDRGGEQYF.

The chain combines TRBV20-1 with TRBJ2-2, with TRBD1 matching over 8 bases. CDR3 length: 14 residues. From germline, CDR1 is DFQATT and CDR2 SNEGSKA (reference sequence). Trimming took 5 bases from V and 4 from J; bases not matched to a gene: 6. DNA for the CDR3: TGCAGTGCTGTACAGGGGGGTGGCACCGGGGAGCTGTTTTTT. It translates to CSAVQGGGTGELFF.

CDR3 sequence: CSAREALGGRNYEQYF. The CDR3, as DNA: TGCAGTGCTAGAGAAGCCCTCGGCGGTCGGAACTACGAGCAGTACTTC. The chain couples TRBV20-1 to TRBJ2-7; D uncertain. The CDR3 extends over 16 amino acids. V dropped 0 bases and J dropped 3 bases, with 18 bases sitting between them. The germline V gene has CDR1 DFQATT and CDR2 SNEGSKA (reference sequence).

The V and J genes are TRBV9 and TRBJ2-1; D uncertain. Germline CDR1 is SGDLS and CDR2 is YYNGEE. V lost 0 bases, J lost 7 bases, and 5 bases lay in between. This CDR3 spans 12 amino acids. Here the CDR3 reads CASSVDRNEQFF. In nucleotides, the CDR3 is TGTGCCAGCAGCGTAGATAGGAATGAGCAGTTCTTC.

The chain is built from TRBV11-2 and TRBJ2-5; D is uncertain. This CDR3 is built from 13 residues. Germline V lookup: CDR1 SGHAT, CDR2 FQNNGV. With 5 bases removed from V and 0 bases from J, the gap between germline ends came to 7 bases. Here the CDR3 DNA reads TGTGCCAGCAGCCGCAGGTACCAAGAGACCCAGTACTTC. Residues: CASSRRYQETQYF.